This T cell receptor (beta chain) comes out of a study of cytomegalovirus exposure and HLA in healthy donors. Amplification used 60 Vbeta primers and 13 Jbeta primers. Sequencing used immunoSEQ multiplex PCR; TCRdb keeps in-frame clones, though not all of them. The sample lists 150,000 or so clones; 80% to 90% were seen once. Per germline, CDR1 MNHEY and CDR2 SMNVEV (reference sequence). The V end was cut by 6 bases, the J end by 2 bases, with 13 bases between. The CDR3 sequence is 14 residues long. The V and J genes are TRBV27 and TRBJ1-1, with D perhaps matching TRBD1 (6 bases). Material: PBMCs. The receptor comes from a woman under 30 in good health and CMV-seronegative. The CDR3 DNA is TGTGCCAGCAGGGTACAGGGTATCAACACTGAAGCTTTCTTT. This sequence encodes CASRVQGINTEAFF.